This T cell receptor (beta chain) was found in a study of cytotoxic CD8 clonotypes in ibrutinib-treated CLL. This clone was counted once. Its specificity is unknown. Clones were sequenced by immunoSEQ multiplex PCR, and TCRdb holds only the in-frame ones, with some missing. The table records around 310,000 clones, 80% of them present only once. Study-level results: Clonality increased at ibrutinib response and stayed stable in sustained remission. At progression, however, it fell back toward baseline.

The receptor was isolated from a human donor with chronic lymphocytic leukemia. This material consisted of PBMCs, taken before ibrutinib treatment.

CDR3: CALGGTSGFQETQYF. CDR3 DNA: TGTGCCTTGGGCGGGACTAGCGGATTTCAAGAGACCCAGTACTTC. V gene TRBV11-2 combines with J gene TRBJ2-5, with TRBD2 matching over 11 bases. Germline V gene data show CDR1 as SGHAT and CDR2 as FQNNGV. Trimming removed 11 bases from V and 2 bases from J; junction bases left unmatched: 10. The CDR3 is 15 residues long.